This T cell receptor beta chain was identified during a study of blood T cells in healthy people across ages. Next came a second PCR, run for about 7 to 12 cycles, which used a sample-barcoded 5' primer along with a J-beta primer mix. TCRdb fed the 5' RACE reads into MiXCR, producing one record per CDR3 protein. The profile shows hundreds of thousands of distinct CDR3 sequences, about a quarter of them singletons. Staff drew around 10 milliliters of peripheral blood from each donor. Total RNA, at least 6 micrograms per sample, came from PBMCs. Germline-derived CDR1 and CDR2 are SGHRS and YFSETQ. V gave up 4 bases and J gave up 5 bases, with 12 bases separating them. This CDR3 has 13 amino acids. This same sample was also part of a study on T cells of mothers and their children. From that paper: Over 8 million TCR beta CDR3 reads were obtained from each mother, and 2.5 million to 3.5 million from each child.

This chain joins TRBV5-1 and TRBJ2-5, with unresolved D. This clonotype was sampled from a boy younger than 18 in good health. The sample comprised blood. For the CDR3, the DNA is TGCGCCAGCAGCGTCGACATTGGGGAGACCCAGTACTTC. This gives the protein CASSVDIGETQYF.